This is a list of T cell receptor beta chains from one sample in a study of radiotherapy plus CTLA-4 blockade in lung cancer. The assay was immunoSEQ multiplex PCR, and TCRdb's table has in-frame clones only and misses some. The sample includes approximately 60,000 clones, approximately 80% of them seen just once. The starting material was peripheral blood, obtained from a patient treated with radiotherapy plus ipilimumab. These TCRs come from a human donor with non-small cell lung cancer who had a complete response to radiotherapy plus ipilimumab. The CDR3 runs from the conserved cysteine through the conserved F or W. A D gene is named only where the DNA matches it firmly.

D gene: TRBD2
V gene: TRBV5-4
J gene: TRBJ2-5
CDR3 protein: CASTKRGGTETQYF

D gene: -
V gene: TRBV9
J gene: TRBJ2-7
CDR3 protein: CASSVGAALSYEQYF

D gene: -
V gene: TRBV5-1
J gene: TRBJ1-1
CDR3 protein: CASSLGKNTEAFF

D gene: TRBD1
V gene: TRBV11-3
J gene: TRBJ2-3
CDR3 protein: CASSHGQGASKSGSPDTQYF

D gene: -
V gene: TRBV7-2
J gene: TRBJ2-3
CDR3 protein: CASSLAAHTDTQYF

D gene: -
V gene: TRBV19
J gene: TRBJ2-5
CDR3 protein: CASTWGPDGRETQYF

D gene: TRBD2
V gene: TRBV4-1
J gene: TRBJ2-3
CDR3 protein: CASSRGGLAGSTDTQYF

D gene: TRBD1
V gene: TRBV30
J gene: TRBJ1-1
CDR3 protein: CAWSPGQDTFF

D gene: -
V gene: TRBV29-1
J gene: TRBJ2-7
CDR3 protein: CSVESRYEQYF

D gene: -
V gene: TRBV15
J gene: TRBJ1-1
CDR3 protein: CATSASGVRTEAFF

D gene: -
V gene: TRBV5-1
J gene: TRBJ1-2
CDR3 protein: CASSLAGMLGYTF

D gene: -
V gene: TRBV5-1
J gene: TRBJ2-2
CDR3 protein: CASSLALVESYTGELFF

D gene: -
V gene: TRBV7-2
J gene: TRBJ2-2
CDR3 protein: CASSLAGELFF

D gene: TRBD1
V gene: TRBV5-4
J gene: TRBJ2-7
CDR3 protein: CASSLGNRGALDEQYF

D gene: -
V gene: TRBV25-1
J gene: TRBJ1-2
CDR3 protein: CASSETVQGEGGYTF

D gene: TRBD2
V gene: TRBV7-2
J gene: TRBJ2-1
CDR3 protein: CASSYTGTTYNEQFF

D gene: TRBD2
V gene: TRBV2
J gene: TRBJ2-3
CDR3 protein: CASKRSPGGAADTQYF

D gene: TRBD2
V gene: TRBV2
J gene: TRBJ2-5
CDR3 protein: CASSKSLAGGGREETQYF

D gene: -
V gene: TRBV20-1
J gene: TRBJ1-5
CDR3 protein: CSARAGQPQHF

D gene: TRBD1
V gene: TRBV13
J gene: TRBJ1-6
CDR3 protein: CASSSGQGFNSPLHF

D gene: TRBD1
V gene: TRBV6-1
J gene: TRBJ1-1
CDR3 protein: CASSEAVGQGTSNTEAFF

D gene: -
V gene: TRBV30
J gene: TRBJ1-6
CDR3 protein: CAWSVRHSVNSPLHF

D gene: -
V gene: TRBV5-4
J gene: TRBJ2-3
CDR3 protein: CASSLMGGTDTQYF

D gene: -
V gene: TRBV19
J gene: TRBJ1-1
CDR3 protein: CASSLSFMNTEAFF

D gene: -
V gene: TRBV18
J gene: TRBJ1-2
CDR3 protein: CASFTPGQTFYGYTF

D gene: -
V gene: TRBV12-2
J gene: TRBJ2-1
CDR3 protein: CASRFQARLAGGCNEQFF